The 14 T cell receptor beta chains listed next were all sequenced from one sample in a study of vaccination effects on CD4 cells after COVID-19. Their antigens remain unidentified. Before sequencing took place, the ViraFEST assay used viral peptide pools to expand antigen-specific CD4+ T cells. Once cultured for about 9 days, the cells underwent separation to obtain CD4+ T cells. The method was immunoSEQ multiplex PCR; TCRdb's version includes in-frame clones alone and lacks a portion of them. The table has under 80,000 clones, about 74% seen once. Material: CD4+ T cells from PBMCs cultured with HCoV-229E spike peptides, obtained before COVID-19 vaccination. All receptors come from a human donor who received a COVID-19 vaccine.

The CDR3 DNA reads as TGCGCCAGCAGTTTAGCGGGGACCACAGATACGCAGTATTTT. Its protein product is CASSLAGTTDTQYF. This chain links TRBV5-1 with TRBJ2-3, with 8 bases fitting TRBD2. V lost 5 bases, J lost 2 bases, and 4 bases stayed unmatched. The CDR3 is made up of 14 amino acids. Germline V CDR1 and CDR2: SGHRS, YFSETQ.

This chain joins TRBV7-6 and TRBJ1-2; 10 bases line up with TRBD1. The germline V gene encodes CDR1 SGHVS and CDR2 FNYEAQ. J was trimmed by 7 bases and V by 8 bases; bases with no gene match: 19. The CDR3 extends over 17 amino acids. In DNA form, the CDR3 reads TGTGCCAGCCTAAAGCGTGGGTCTCAGGACAGGGGGTCTGGCTACACCTTC. Translation gives CASLKRGSQDRGSGYTF.

The chain is built from TRBV27 and TRBJ1-2; TRBD1 is a possible D gene (6 bases). Germline V CDR1 and CDR2: MNHEY, SMNVEV (reference sequence). Trimming removed 5 bases from V and 7 bases from J, with 14 bases in between. The CDR3 is 13 amino acids. CDR3: CASSEYRGGGYTF. DNA of the CDR3: TGTGCCAGCAGTGAATATAGGGGGGGTGGCTACACCTTC.

The gene calls are TRBV5-5 and TRBJ1-1; the match to TRBD1 covers 7 bases. The V gene end was trimmed by 4 bases and the J gene end by 3 bases; junction bases not matched to a gene: 3. This CDR3 has 13 residues. CDR1 is SGHKS, CDR2 YYEKEE, per germline (reference sequence). The DNA of the CDR3 is TGTGCCAGCAGCCTACAGGGGCACACTGAAGCTTTCTTT. Its protein product is CASSLQGHTEAFF.

The chain carries TRBV4-1 and TRBJ2-5; TRBD1 agrees at 9 bases. Germline trimming cut 2 bases from V and 0 bases from J; bases unmatched to any gene: 10. Germline CDR1 reads MGHRA; CDR2 reads YSYEKL. CDR3 length: 18 amino acids. Here the CDR3 reads CASSQQPSGTGYQETQYF. The CDR3 bases are TGCGCCAGCAGCCAACAGCCGTCCGGGACAGGGTACCAAGAGACCCAGTACTTC.

The CDR3 loop reads CASSSGQVDTGELFF. CDR3 nucleotide sequence: TGCGCCAGCAGCTCAGGACAGGTAGACACCGGGGAGCTGTTTTTT. The gene calls are TRBV5-1 and TRBJ2-2, with 7 bases that match TRBD1. The germline V gene has CDR1 SGHRS and CDR2 YFSETQ. Trimming at V came to 3 bases and at J to 3 bases, leaving 5 bases not matched to a gene. CDR3 length equals 15 residues.

The V call is TRBV24-1, the J call TRBJ2-5, with TRBD1 matching 9 bases. Germline CDR1 and CDR2: KGHDR and SFDVKD. The CDR3 extends over 15 amino acids. J lost 4 bases, V lost 4 bases, and 6 bases had no gene match. The CDR3 here is CATSDPTGGAETQYF. The CDR3 DNA is TGTGCCACCAGTGACCCAACAGGGGGCGCAGAGACCCAGTACTTC.

This rearrangement joins TRBV6-1 to TRBJ1-2; no firm D call. Germline V gene lookup returns CDR1 MNHNS and CDR2 SASEGT. V was pared by 1 base and J by 1 base, with 10 bases between. This CDR3 comprises 15 residues. The CDR3: CASSEGVRVNYGYTF. CDR3 in DNA: TGTGCCAGCAGTGAAGGGGTTAGGGTTAACTATGGCTACACCTTC.

The chain has TRBV7-2 and TRBJ1-6, with D unresolved. The V gene lost 4 bases and the J gene lost 9 bases, with 22 bases spanning the gap. The V gene's germline CDR1 is SGHTA and CDR2 FQGNSA. The CDR3 is made up of 17 amino acids. The CDR3 DNA sequence: TGTGCCAGCAGCTATGACGGGCCGGTTGGTTCTATTTCACCCCTCCACTTT. Translating it yields CASSYDGPVGSISPLHF.

This chain links TRBV2 with TRBJ2-3; 8 bases agree with TRBD2. CDR1 and CDR2 from the germline V gene are SNHLY and FYNNEI. Unmatched junction bases numbered 7, after V lost 2 bases and J lost 0 bases. The CDR3 extends over 17 amino acids. For the CDR3, the DNA is TGTGCCAGCAGTGAACCGCCGACTAGCGAAAGCACAGATACGCAGTATTTT. Protein sequence: CASSEPPTSESTDTQYF.

This chain links TRBV6-2 or TRBV6-3 with TRBJ2-2, with D unresolved. Per the germline V gene, CDR1 is MNHEY and CDR2 is SVGEGT. V was trimmed by 2 bases and J by 7 bases, leaving 14 bases between them. The CDR3 totals 15 residues. The DNA for the CDR3 is TGTGCCAGCAGTTACGTCGGCCAGGCGAACGGGGAGCTGTTTTTT. Translating gives CASSYVGQANGELFF.

This clone has just a few counts. The chain joins TRBV7-9 to TRBJ1-3; tentative D call: TRBD1 (6 bases). The CDR3 totals 18 residues. V lost 5 bases and J 4 bases, leaving 24 bases between the germline ends. Germline V gene lookup returns CDR1 SEHNR and CDR2 FQNEAQ (reference sequence). The CDR3 is CASSRGGGDETHGNTIYF. The CDR3 DNA follows: TGTGCCAGCAGCCGTGGGGGCGGGGATGAGACACACGGAAACACCATATATTTT. Full variable domain (rest looked up from reference TRBV7-9 and TRBJ1-3): DTGVSQNPRHKITKRGQNVTFRCDPISEHNRLYWYRQTLGQGPEFLTYFQNEAQLEKSRLLSDRFSAERPKGSFSTLEIQRTEQGDSAMYLCASSRGGGDETHGNTIYFGEGSWLTVV.

This chain connects TRBV9 to TRBJ2-3, with a tentative D call TRBD2 (6 bases). The CDR3 has 19 amino acids. The V gene's germline CDR1 is SGDLS and CDR2 YYNGEE. Trimming stripped 4 bases from V and 3 bases from J, with 27 bases between. The CDR3 sequence is CASSPQAGRRGWSTDTQYF. CDR3 nucleotide sequence: TGTGCCAGCAGCCCACAAGCCGGGCGACGGGGGTGGAGTACAGATACGCAGTATTTT.

V usage is TRBV10-1 and J usage is TRBJ2-3; TRBD1 might be the D (5 bases). Germline values: CDR1 WNHNN, CDR2 SYGVQD (reference sequence). V was cut by 6 bases and J by 1 base, with 8 bases left in between. CDR3 size: 13 residues. The DNA for the CDR3 is TGCGCCAGCAGGGAACAGGGCACAGATACGCAGTATTTT. Translation: CASREQGTDTQYF.